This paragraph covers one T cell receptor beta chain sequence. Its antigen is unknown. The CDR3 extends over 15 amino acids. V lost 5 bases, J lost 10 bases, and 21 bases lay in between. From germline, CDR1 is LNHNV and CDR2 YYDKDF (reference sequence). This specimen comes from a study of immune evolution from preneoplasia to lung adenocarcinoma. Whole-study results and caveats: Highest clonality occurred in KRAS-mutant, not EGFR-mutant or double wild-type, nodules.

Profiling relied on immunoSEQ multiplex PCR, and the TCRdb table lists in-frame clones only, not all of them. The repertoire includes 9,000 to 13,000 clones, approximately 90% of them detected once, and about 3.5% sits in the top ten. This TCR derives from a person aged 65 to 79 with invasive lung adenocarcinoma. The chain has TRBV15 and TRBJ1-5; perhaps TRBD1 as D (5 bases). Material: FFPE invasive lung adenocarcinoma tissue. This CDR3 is CATSGGGVGVSPQHF. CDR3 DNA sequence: TGTGCCACCAGCGGGGGTGGGGTGGGGGTCAGCCCCCAGCATTTT.